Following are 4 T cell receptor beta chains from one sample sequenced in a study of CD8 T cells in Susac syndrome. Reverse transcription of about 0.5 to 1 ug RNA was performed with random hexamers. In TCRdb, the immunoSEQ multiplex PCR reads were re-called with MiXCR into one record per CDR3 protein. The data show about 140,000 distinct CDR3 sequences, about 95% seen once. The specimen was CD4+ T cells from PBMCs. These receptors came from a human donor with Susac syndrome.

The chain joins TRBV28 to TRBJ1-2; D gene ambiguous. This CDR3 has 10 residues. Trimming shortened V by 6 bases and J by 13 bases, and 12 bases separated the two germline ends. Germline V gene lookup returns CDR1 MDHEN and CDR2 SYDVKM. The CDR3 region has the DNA TGTGCCAGCAGACGGACCCAGATCACCTTC. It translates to CASRRTQITF.

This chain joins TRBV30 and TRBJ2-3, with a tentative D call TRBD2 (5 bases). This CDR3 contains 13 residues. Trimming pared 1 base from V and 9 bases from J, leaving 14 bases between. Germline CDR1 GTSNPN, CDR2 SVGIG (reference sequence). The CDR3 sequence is CAWSGTGPRTQYF. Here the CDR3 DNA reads TGTGCCTGGAGTGGGACTGGACCCAGGACGCAGTATTTT.

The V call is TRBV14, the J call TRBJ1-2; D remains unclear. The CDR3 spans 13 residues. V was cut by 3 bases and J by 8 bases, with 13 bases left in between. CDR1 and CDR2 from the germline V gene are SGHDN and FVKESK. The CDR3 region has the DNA TGTGCCAGCAGCCAGGAGTGGTTAGCGGGCTACACCTTC. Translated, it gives CASSQEWLAGYTF.

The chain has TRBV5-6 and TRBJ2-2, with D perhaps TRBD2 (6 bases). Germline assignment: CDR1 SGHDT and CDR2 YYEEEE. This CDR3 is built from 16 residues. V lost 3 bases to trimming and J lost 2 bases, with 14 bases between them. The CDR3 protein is CASSSDGGTNTGELFF. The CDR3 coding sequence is TGTGCCAGCAGCTCGGACGGTGGGACTAACACCGGGGAGCTGTTTTTT. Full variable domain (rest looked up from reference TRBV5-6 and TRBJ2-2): DAGVTQSPTHLIKTRGQQVTLRCSPKSGHDTVSWYQQALGQGPQFIFQYYEEEERQRGNFPDRFSGHQFPNYSSELNVNALLLGDSALYLCASSSDGGTNTGELFFGEGSRLTVL.